Shown below are 31 T cell receptor beta chains from a single sample sequenced in a study of T cell responses to AZD1222 COVID-19 vaccine. Generated by immunoSEQ multiplex PCR, the TCRdb table keeps only in-frame clones and is missing some. The sample lists 150,000 to 190,000 clones, roughly nine tenths occurring once. The material was peripheral blood, obtained 28 days after the second AZD1222 dose. The source of these receptors is an adult who received the AZD1222 COVID-19 vaccine.

The rearrangement uses TRBV15 and TRBJ1-1; a weak D match, TRBD1 (6 bases). The CDR3 length is 17 residues. Germline-derived CDR1 and CDR2 are LNHNV and YYDKDF (reference sequence). V was pared by 7 bases and J by 0 bases, with 21 bases between. The CDR3 sequence is CATTTRGANWMNTEAFF. The DNA for the CDR3 is TGTGCCACCACCACCCGGGGGGCCAACTGGATGAACACTGAAGCTTTCTTT.

The sample holds one count of this clone. V is TRBV19 and J is TRBJ1-5; 7 bases match TRBD1. The CDR3 has 20 amino acids. With 5 bases clipped from V and 0 bases from J, the junction kept 19 bases outside the gene matches. CDR1 and CDR2 from the germline V gene are LNHDA and SQIVND (reference sequence). CDR3 protein: CASSSDRRGISPYSNQPQHF. The CDR3 bases are TGTGCCAGTAGTTCGGACAGGCGGGGAATTTCGCCTTATAGCAATCAGCCCCAGCATTTT.

The V gene is TRBV9, the J gene TRBJ2-3; D is unresolved. V was cut by 4 bases and J by 2 bases, with 5 bases left in between. The CDR3 is made up of 12 amino acids. The V gene's germline CDR1 is SGDLS and CDR2 YYNGEE. CDR3 sequence: CASSPDTDTQYF. CDR3 sequence (DNA): TGTGCCAGCAGCCCCGACACAGATACGCAGTATTTT.

The V gene is TRBV23-1, the J gene TRBJ1-5; D is undetermined. TRBV23-1 is known as an ORF, though its function is uncertain. Trimming pared 3 bases from V and 0 bases from J, leaving 6 bases between. The CDR3 length is 14 residues. The CDR3 protein is CASSHQYSNQPQHF. Written as DNA, the CDR3 is TGCGCCAGCAGTCATCAATATAGCAATCAGCCCCAGCATTTT.

The chain has TRBV5-1 and TRBJ2-7; D is perhaps TRBD2 (5 bases). Trimming shortened V by 4 bases and J by 5 bases, and 22 bases separated the two germline ends. Per germline, CDR1 SGHRS and CDR2 YFSETQ. The CDR3 contains 16 residues. The CDR3 coding sequence is TGCGCCAGCAGCCTGCTCCAGAGCGGAGGTCCCCACGAGCAGTACTTC. This sequence encodes CASSLLQSGGPHEQYF.

The chain has TRBV13 and TRBJ1-1; 8 nucleotides agree with TRBD1. Germline lookup yields CDR1 PRHDT and CDR2 FYEKMQ (reference sequence). This CDR3 comprises 15 residues. After removal of 5 bases from V and 0 bases from J, the junction contained 5 bases not matched to a gene. CDR3 coding DNA: TGTGCCAGCAGCACCCGGACAGGGATGAACACTGAAGCTTTCTTT. It translates to CASSTRTGMNTEAFF.

The chain carries TRBV6-5 and TRBJ1-1; 7 bases are shared with TRBD1. The germline gives CDR1 MNHEY, CDR2 SVGAGI. The junction had 7 bases not matched to a gene; V was cut back by 5 bases and J by 4 bases. The CDR3 covers 14 residues. CDR3 amino acids: CASSPQGSRTEAFF. As DNA, the CDR3 is TGTGCCAGCAGTCCACAGGGGTCGCGCACTGAAGCTTTCTTT.

The gene calls are TRBV30 and TRBJ1-1; no clear D gene. Germline V CDR1 and CDR2: GTSNPN, SVGIG (reference sequence). The CDR3 runs to 12 residues. Deletions cut 5 bases from V and 1 base from J, with 8 bases between. The CDR3 nucleotides read TGTGCCTGGGAAAGACAGAACACTGAAGCTTTCTTT. It translates to CAWERQNTEAFF.

This chain links TRBV14 with TRBJ1-2; D remains ambiguous. With 4 bases removed from V and 6 bases from J, the gap between germline ends came to 12 bases. Germline CDR1 reads SGHDN; CDR2 reads FVKESK. The CDR3 spans 13 residues. For the CDR3, the DNA is TGTGCCAGCAGCCCCTCCCTGGTCCATGGCTACACCTTC. Its protein product is CASSPSLVHGYTF.

The V gene is TRBV19, the J gene TRBJ2-7; 7 nucleotides line up with TRBD1. This CDR3 comprises 14 residues. Trimming removed 6 bases from V and 0 bases from J; junction bases left unmatched: 5. The V gene's germline CDR1 is LNHDA and CDR2 SQIVND (reference sequence). DNA of the CDR3: TGTGCCAGTAGCGAGGACAGGTCCTCCTACGAGCAGTACTTC. Encoded protein: CASSEDRSSYEQYF.

Turning to this clone: The conserved final phenylalanine or tryptophan is absent from the CDR3, which likely points to a read error. The DNA is omitted, as the CDR3 cannot be located on it reliably, and the CDR3 follows TCRdb's listing. The CDR3: CASSIRDRSH. The V and J genes are TRBV19 and TRBJ1-1. The CDR3 contains 10 residues when both ends are counted. Germline V gene data show CDR1 as LNHDA and CDR2 as SQIVND (reference sequence).

As concerns this clone: Other DNA sequences of this sample code for an identical CDR3. This chain links TRBV7-9 with TRBJ1-4; no definite D call. Germline V gene sequence: CDR1 SEHNR, CDR2 FQNEAQ (reference sequence). V dropped 5 bases and J dropped 5 bases, with 9 bases sitting between them. The CDR3 is 13 residues long. CDR3 loop: CASSSTGNEKLFF. CDR3 bases: TGTGCCAGCAGCAGTACGGGGAATGAAAAACTGTTTTTT.

This chain joins TRBV5-1 and TRBJ1-3; D is perhaps TRBD1 (6 bases). Trimming removed 4 bases from V and 2 bases from J, with 16 bases in between. Per germline, CDR1 SGHRS and CDR2 YFSETQ. This CDR3 contains 16 residues. CDR3 nucleotides: TGCGCCAGCAGCCCCGTGGGGGGCAGGGCTGGAAACACCATATATTTT. This sequence encodes CASSPVGGRAGNTIYF.

CDR3 nucleotides: TGTGCCAGTACTCCCGGACAGGGTTATAATTCACCCCTCCACTTT. It translates to CASTPGQGYNSPLHF. The V call is TRBV19, the J call TRBJ1-6, with TRBD1 identical over 8 bases. Germline V gene lookup returns CDR1 LNHDA and CDR2 SQIVND (reference sequence). V lost 7 bases, J lost 4 bases, and 6 bases stayed unmatched. The length of the CDR3 is 15 residues.

CDR3 nucleotides: TGTGCCAGTAGTATCGCAGAAATTAGCAATCAGCCCCAGCATTTT. Its translation: CASSIAEISNQPQHF. This rearrangement joins TRBV19 to TRBJ1-5, with D uncertain. V dropped 3 bases and J dropped 0 bases, with 9 bases sitting between them. Germline loops: CDR1 LNHDA, CDR2 SQIVND (reference sequence). This CDR3 has 15 residues.

This sequence joins TRBV19 and TRBJ1-5; TRBD1 matches 8 bases. V trimming: 6 bases; J trimming: 0 bases; junction bases outside the gene matches: 4. Per germline, CDR1 LNHDA and CDR2 SQIVND (reference sequence). The CDR3 covers 15 residues. This CDR3 reads CASRDRAYSNQPQHF. CDR3 sequence (DNA): TGTGCCAGTAGGGACAGGGCCTATAGCAATCAGCCCCAGCATTTT.

The CDR3, as DNA: TGTGCCAGCAGAGGACAGGGGATTAGCAATCAGCCCCAGCATTTT. Its translation: CASRGQGISNQPQHF. The rearrangement links TRBV2 to TRBJ1-5; TRBD1 matches 9 bases. V shed 6 bases, J shed 0 bases, and the junction held 3 bases outside the gene matches. CDR1 SNHLY and CDR2 FYNNEI come from the germline V gene. The CDR3 has 15 residues.

This chain joins TRBV5-1 and TRBJ1-2; D gene unclear. This CDR3 has 17 residues. The V end lost 0 bases, the J end lost 4 bases, and 19 bases lay between the germline ends. CDR1 and CDR2 (germline): SGHRS, YFSETQ. CDR3 in DNA: TGCGCCAGCAGCTTGGCCAAGGACGTAATCTACGGCTATGGCTACACCTTC. It translates to CASSLAKDVIYGYGYTF.

The chain recombines TRBV28 with TRBJ2-1; D gene unclear. The CDR3 contains 10 residues. CDR1 and CDR2 (germline): MDHEN, SYDVKM. The V and J ends lost 8 bases and 12 bases respectively, with 11 bases between them. CDR3 protein: CASSSVSQFF. CDR3 sequence (DNA): TGTGCCAGCTCGTCAGTGTCGCAGTTCTTC.

The genes are TRBV4-2 and TRBJ2-2, with TRBD1 matching over 9 bases. The J segment lost 4 bases and the V segment lost 4 bases, leaving 7 bases of the junction unmatched. Germline loops: CDR1 LGHNA, CDR2 YNFKEQ. This CDR3 is built from 16 residues. Here the CDR3 DNA reads TGTGCCAGCAGCCGAAGGGGACAGGGAGTCACCGGGGAGCTGTTTTTT. This gives the protein CASSRRGQGVTGELFF.

J is TRBJ2-7 and V is TRBV2; D not certain. The V end was cut by 6 bases, the J end by 1 base, with 10 bases between. CDR1 and CDR2 (germline): SNHLY, FYNNEI. The CDR3 extends over 13 amino acids. As DNA, the CDR3 is TGTGCCAGCAGGGGGTCAAGGTCCTACGAGCAGTACTTC. Translation: CASRGSRSYEQYF. Full variable domain (remainder filled in from reference TRBV2 and TRBJ2-7): EPEVTQTPSHQVTQMGQEVILRCVPISNHLYFYWYRQILGQKVEFLVSFYNNEISEKSEIFDDQFSVERPDGSNFTLKIRSTKLEDSAMYFCASRGSRSYEQYFGPGTRLTVT.

The chain carries TRBV7-2 and TRBJ1-2; maybe TRBD1 (6 bases). There are 17 residues in the CDR3. V was shortened by 7 bases and J by 1 base, with 22 bases between the two germline ends. The germline V gene encodes CDR1 SGHTA and CDR2 FQGNSA. The CDR3 here is CASTYKPGATFNYGYTF. Written as DNA, the CDR3 is TGTGCCAGCACCTATAAGCCGGGGGCGACCTTTAACTATGGCTACACCTTC.

CDR3 amino acids: CASRQESNQPQHF. The CDR3 nucleotides are TGTGCCAGCAGACAGGAAAGCAATCAGCCCCAGCATTTT. The rearrangement joins TRBV2 to TRBJ1-5; D possibly corresponds to TRBD1 (5 bases). V was clipped by 6 bases and J by 1 base, with 7 bases between them. Germline V lookup: CDR1 SNHLY, CDR2 FYNNEI. This CDR3 spans 13 amino acids.

The chain links TRBV4-1 to TRBJ2-3; 9 bases fit TRBD2. V was clipped by 1 base and J by 4 bases; unmatched bases: 9. The CDR3 covers 17 residues. Germline V gives CDR1 MGHRA, CDR2 YSYEKL. CDR3 coding DNA: TGCGCCAGCAGCCAAGGGCCTTTAGCGGGAGTCGCAGATACGCAGTATTTT. Its translation is CASSQGPLAGVADTQYF.

The chain carries TRBV5-6 and TRBJ2-7; TRBD1 might be the D (6 bases). From germline, CDR1 is SGHDT and CDR2 YYEEEE. The CDR3 has 16 amino acids. Between the trimmed V and J ends, which lost 4 bases and 3 bases, there was a span of 20 bases. The CDR3: CASSQLGAGDLYEQYF. CDR3 sequence (DNA): TGTGCCAGCAGCCAGCTCGGGGCAGGGGACCTCTACGAGCAGTACTTC. Variable domain in full (rest from reference TRBV5-6 and TRBJ2-7): DAGVTQSPTHLIKTRGQQVTLRCSPKSGHDTVSWYQQALGQGPQFIFQYYEEEERQRGNFPDRFSGHQFPNYSSELNVNALLLGDSALYLCASSQLGAGDLYEQYFGPGTRLTVT.

The V and J genes are TRBV30 and TRBJ2-1, with a tentative D call TRBD1 (5 bases). Germline lookup yields CDR1 GTSNPN and CDR2 SVGIG (reference sequence). V gave up 1 base and J gave up 5 bases, with 18 bases separating them. CDR3 length equals 16 residues. This CDR3 reads CAWSGHRGKYDNEQFF. The CDR3 nucleotides read TGTGCCTGGAGTGGACATAGGGGAAAGTATGACAATGAGCAGTTCTTC.

This rearrangement joins TRBV14 to TRBJ2-5; 7 nucleotides match TRBD1. The germline CDR1 and CDR2 sequences are SGHDN and FVKESK. This CDR3 contains 15 residues. Trimming at V came to 4 bases and at J to 3 bases, leaving 8 bases not matched to a gene. This chain's CDR3 is CASSRNRGREETQYF. DNA for the CDR3: TGTGCCAGCAGCCGAAACAGGGGCCGCGAAGAGACCCAGTACTTC.

The V and J genes are TRBV19 and TRBJ1-1; the D is unclear. The CDR3 consists of 12 residues. V was pared by 7 bases and J by 3 bases, with 9 bases between. In germline, CDR1 is LNHDA, CDR2 SQIVND (reference sequence). CDR3 residues: CASIGQYTEAFF. CDR3 nucleotide sequence: TGTGCCAGTATTGGTCAGTACACTGAAGCTTTCTTT.

The genes are TRBV29-1 and TRBJ2-7, with no clear D. CDR3 length: 11 residues. V lost 1 base and J 6 bases, leaving 7 bases between the germline ends. The germline V gene has CDR1 SQVTM and CDR2 ANQGSEA. CDR3 region: CSVEVGPEQYF. DNA of the CDR3: TGCAGCGTTGAAGTGGGCCCCGAGCAGTACTTC.

V usage is TRBV19 and J usage is TRBJ2-7, with TRBD2 matching over 13 bases. Per germline, CDR1 LNHDA and CDR2 SQIVND (reference sequence). The CDR3 runs to 17 residues. V was pared by 4 bases and J by 4 bases, with 10 bases of the junction left unmatched. The CDR3 region has the DNA TGTGCCAGTAGTACCACAACGACTAGCGGGGGGATGTACGAGCAGTACTTC. Encoded protein: CASSTTTTSGGMYEQYF.

This clone is a singleton in its sample. The chain is built from TRBV6-5 and TRBJ1-6; TRBD1 matches 8 bases. The V gene's germline CDR1 is MNHEY and CDR2 SVGAGI. The J segment lost 7 bases and the V segment lost 2 bases, leaving 4 bases of the junction unmatched. The CDR3 length is 15 residues. CDR3 nucleotides: TGTGCCAGCAGTTACGGACAGGGTGTAAATTCACCCCTCCACTTT. Translated: CASSYGQGVNSPLHF.